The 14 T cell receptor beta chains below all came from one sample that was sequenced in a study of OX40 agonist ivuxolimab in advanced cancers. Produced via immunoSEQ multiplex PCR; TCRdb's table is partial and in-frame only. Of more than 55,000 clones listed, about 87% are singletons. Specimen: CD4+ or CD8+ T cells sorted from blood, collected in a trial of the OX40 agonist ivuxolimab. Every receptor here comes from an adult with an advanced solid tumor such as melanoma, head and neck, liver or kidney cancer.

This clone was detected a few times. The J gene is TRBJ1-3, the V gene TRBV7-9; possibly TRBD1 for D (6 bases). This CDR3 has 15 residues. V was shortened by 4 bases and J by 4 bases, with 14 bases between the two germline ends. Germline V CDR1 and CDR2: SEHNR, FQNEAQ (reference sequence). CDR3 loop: CASSSTGGRGNTIYF. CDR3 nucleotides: TGTGCCAGCAGCTCCACGGGGGGCCGAGGAAACACCATATATTTT.

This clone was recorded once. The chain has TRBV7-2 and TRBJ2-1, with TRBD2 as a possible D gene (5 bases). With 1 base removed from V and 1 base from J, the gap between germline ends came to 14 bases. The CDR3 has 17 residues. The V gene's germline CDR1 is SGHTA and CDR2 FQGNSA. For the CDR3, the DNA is TGTGCCAGCAGCTTAGGCCCAGGCGGGTCTTCCTACAATGAGCAGTTCTTC. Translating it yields CASSLGPGGSSYNEQFF. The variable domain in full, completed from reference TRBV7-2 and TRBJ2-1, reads GAGVSQSPSNKVTEKGKDVELRCDPISGHTALYWYRQSLGQGLEFLIYFQGNSAPDKSGLPSDRFSAERTGGSVSTLTIQRTQQEDSAVYLCASSLGPGGSSYNEQFFGPGTRLTVL.

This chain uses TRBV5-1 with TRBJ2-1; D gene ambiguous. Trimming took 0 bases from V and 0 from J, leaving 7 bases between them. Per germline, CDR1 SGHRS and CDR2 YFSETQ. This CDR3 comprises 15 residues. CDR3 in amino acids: CASSLGQSSYNEQFF. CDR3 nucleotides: TGCGCCAGCAGCTTGGGCCAGAGCTCCTACAATGAGCAGTTCTTC.

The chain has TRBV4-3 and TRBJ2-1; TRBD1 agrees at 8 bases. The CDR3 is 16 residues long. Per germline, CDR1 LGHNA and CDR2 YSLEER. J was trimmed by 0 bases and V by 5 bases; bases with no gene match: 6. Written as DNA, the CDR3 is TGCGCCAGCAGCATCCGGACAGGGAGCTCCTACAATGAGCAGTTCTTC. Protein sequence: CASSIRTGSSYNEQFF.

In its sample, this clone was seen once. The chain's CDR3 is CASSEAPGSYNEQFF. The CDR3, as DNA: TGTGCCAGCAGTGAAGCGCCGGGTTCCTACAATGAGCAGTTCTTC. The chain combines TRBV2 with TRBJ2-1; no reliable D call. The CDR3 totals 15 residues. V shed 0 bases and J shed 1 base, with 7 bases lying between them. CDR1 and CDR2 (germline): SNHLY, FYNNEI.

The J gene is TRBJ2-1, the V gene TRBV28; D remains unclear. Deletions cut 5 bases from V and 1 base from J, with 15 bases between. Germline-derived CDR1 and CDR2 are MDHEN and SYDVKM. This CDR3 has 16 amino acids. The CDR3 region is CASSPISRESYNEQFF. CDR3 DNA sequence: TGTGCCAGCAGTCCCATCTCCCGAGAGTCCTACAATGAGCAGTTCTTC. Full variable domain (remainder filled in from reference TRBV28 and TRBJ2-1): DVKVTQSSRYLVKRTGEKVFLECVQDMDHENMFWYRQDPGLGLRLIYFSYDVKMKEKGDIPEGYSVSREKKERFSLILESASTNQTSMYLCASSPISRESYNEQFFGPGTRLTVL.

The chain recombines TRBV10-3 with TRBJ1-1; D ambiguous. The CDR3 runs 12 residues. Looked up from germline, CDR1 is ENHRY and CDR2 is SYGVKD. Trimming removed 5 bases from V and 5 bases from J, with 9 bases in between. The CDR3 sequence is CAISYSGTEAFF. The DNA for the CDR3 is TGTGCCATCAGTTATAGTGGGACTGAAGCTTTCTTT.

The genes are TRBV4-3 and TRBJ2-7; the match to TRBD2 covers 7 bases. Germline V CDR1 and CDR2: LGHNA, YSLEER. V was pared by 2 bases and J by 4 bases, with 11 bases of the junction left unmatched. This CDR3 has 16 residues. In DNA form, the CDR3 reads TGCGCCAGCAGCCAATGGCCTCCCGGGGGGAAATACGAGCAGTACTTC. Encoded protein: CASSQWPPGGKYEQYF.

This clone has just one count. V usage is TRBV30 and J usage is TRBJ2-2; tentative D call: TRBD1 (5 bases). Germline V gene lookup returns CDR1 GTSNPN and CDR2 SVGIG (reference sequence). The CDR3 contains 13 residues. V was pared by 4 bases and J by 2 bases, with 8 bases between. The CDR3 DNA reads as TGTGCCTGGAAGCAGGGTAACACCGGGGAGCTGTTTTTT. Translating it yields CAWKQGNTGELFF.

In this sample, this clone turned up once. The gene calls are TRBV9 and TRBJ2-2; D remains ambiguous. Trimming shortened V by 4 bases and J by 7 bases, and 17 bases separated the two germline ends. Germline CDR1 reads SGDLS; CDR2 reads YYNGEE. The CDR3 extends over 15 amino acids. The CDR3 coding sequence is TGTGCCAGCAGCCCACGCCCTAAGGGAAGCGGGGAGCTGTTTTTT. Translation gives CASSPRPKGSGELFF.

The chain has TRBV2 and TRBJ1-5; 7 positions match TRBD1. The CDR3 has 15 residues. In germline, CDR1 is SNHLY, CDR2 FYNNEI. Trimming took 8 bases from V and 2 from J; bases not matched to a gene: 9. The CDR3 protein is CASGAGTAGNQPQHF. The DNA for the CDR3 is TGTGCCAGCGGCGCCGGGACAGCTGGCAATCAGCCCCAGCATTTT.

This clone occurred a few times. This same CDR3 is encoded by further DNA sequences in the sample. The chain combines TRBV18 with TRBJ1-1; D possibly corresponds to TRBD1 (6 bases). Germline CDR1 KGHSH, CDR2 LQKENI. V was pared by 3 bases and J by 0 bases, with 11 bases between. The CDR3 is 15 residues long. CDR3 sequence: CASSPRDTMNTEAFF. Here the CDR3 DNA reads TGTGCCAGCTCACCCCGGGACACAATGAACACTGAAGCTTTCTTT.

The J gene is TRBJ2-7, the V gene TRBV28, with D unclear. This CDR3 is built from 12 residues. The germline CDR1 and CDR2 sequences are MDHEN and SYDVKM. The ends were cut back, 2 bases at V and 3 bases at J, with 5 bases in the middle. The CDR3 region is CASSLEGYEQYF. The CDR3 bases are TGTGCCAGCAGTTTAGAAGGCTACGAGCAGTACTTC.

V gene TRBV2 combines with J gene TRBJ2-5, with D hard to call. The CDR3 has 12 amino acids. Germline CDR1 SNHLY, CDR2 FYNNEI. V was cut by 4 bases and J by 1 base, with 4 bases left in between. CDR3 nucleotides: TGTGCCAGCAGTGTGGTCCAAGAGACCCAGTACTTC. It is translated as CASSVVQETQYF.